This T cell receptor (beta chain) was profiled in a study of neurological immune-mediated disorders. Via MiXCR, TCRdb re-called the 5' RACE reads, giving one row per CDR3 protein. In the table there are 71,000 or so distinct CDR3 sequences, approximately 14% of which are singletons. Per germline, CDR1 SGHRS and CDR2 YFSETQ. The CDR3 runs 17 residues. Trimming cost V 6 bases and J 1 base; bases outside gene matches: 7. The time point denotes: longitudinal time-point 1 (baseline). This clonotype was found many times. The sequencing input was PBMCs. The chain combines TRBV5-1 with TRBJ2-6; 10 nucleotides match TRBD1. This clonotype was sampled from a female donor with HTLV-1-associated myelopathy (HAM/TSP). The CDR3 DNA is TGCGCCAGCACCTATTCGGGACAGGGGTCTGGGGCCAACGTCCTGACTTTC. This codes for CASTYSGQGSGANVLTF. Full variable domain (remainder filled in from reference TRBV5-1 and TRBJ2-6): KAGVTQTPRYLIKTRGQQVTLSCSPISGHRSVSWYQQTPGQGLQFLFEYFSETQRNKGNFPGRFSGRQFSNSRSEMNVSTLELGDSALYLCASTYSGQGSGANVLTFGAGSRLTVL.